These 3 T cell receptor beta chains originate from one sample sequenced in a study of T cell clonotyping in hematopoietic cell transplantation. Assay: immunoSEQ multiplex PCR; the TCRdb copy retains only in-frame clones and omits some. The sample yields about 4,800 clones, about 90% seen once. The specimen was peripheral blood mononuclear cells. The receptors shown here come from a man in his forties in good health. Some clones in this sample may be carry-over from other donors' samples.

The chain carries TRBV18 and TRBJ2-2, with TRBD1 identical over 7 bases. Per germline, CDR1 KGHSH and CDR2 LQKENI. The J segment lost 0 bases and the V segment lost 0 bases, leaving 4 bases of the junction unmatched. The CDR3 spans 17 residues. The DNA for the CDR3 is TGTGCCAGCTCACCACCGGCCAGGGGGACGAACACCGGGGAGCTGTTTTTT. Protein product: CASSPPARGTNTGELFF.

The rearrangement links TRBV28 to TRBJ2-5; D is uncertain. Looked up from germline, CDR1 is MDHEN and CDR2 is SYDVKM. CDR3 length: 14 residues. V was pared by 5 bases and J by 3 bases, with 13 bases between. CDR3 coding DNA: TGTGCCAGCAGTCCCTGGACCCAAAAAGAGACCCAGTACTTC. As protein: CASSPWTQKETQYF.

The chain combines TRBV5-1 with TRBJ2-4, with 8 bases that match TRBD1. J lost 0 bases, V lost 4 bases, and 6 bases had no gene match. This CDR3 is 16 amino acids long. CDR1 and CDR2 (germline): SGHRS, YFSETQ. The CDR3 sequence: CASSPQDRVAKNIQYF. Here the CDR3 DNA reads TGCGCCAGCAGCCCCCAGGACAGGGTAGCCAAAAACATTCAGTACTTC.